This T cell receptor beta chain came from a study of cytomegalovirus exposure and HLA in healthy donors. Study as a whole: In an earlier analysis, approximately 120 million unique TCR beta sequences were found from approximately 170 million T cells. For the approximately 360 genotyped donors, 65% to 90% fell within the Caucasian-associated ancestry cluster.

This clone appeared a few times. Primers included in the PCR were 60 Vbeta and 13 Jbeta primers. Some clones are missing from TCRdb's copy, which holds only in-frame ones; the method was immunoSEQ multiplex PCR. The sample shows about 43,000 clones, roughly 60% of them seen only once. V lost 1 base and J 2 bases, leaving 9 bases between the germline ends. The CDR3 loop spans 15 amino acids. The germline gives CDR1 SGHRS, CDR2 YFSETQ. The chain links TRBV5-1 to TRBJ2-2; D possibly corresponds to TRBD2 (7 bases). Sequenced: PBMCs. This TCR was recovered from a human donor in good health. The CDR3 is CASSLSGGNTGELFF. The CDR3 nucleotides are TGCGCCAGCAGCTTGTCGGGGGGCAACACCGGGGAGCTGTTTTTT.